This T cell receptor (beta chain) is from a study of blood T cell repertoires in COVID-19. Sequencing was performed with immunoSEQ multiplex PCR; in TCRdb, only in-frame clones are kept and a portion is missing. The profile shows 100,000 to 150,000 clones, around 88% of them singletons. V lost 2 bases and J lost 0; bases outside the gene matches: 0. The CDR3 sequence is 14 residues long. The germline V gene has CDR1 ENHRY and CDR2 SYGVKD. The sequencing sample was made of peripheral blood. The chain carries TRBV10-3 and TRBJ1-1; 7 bases agree with TRBD1. The sequence derives from an older man with active or convalescent COVID-19. The CDR3 sequence: CAISETGVNTEAFF. The CDR3 nucleotides read TGTGCCATCAGTGAGACAGGGGTGAACACTGAAGCTTTCTTT.